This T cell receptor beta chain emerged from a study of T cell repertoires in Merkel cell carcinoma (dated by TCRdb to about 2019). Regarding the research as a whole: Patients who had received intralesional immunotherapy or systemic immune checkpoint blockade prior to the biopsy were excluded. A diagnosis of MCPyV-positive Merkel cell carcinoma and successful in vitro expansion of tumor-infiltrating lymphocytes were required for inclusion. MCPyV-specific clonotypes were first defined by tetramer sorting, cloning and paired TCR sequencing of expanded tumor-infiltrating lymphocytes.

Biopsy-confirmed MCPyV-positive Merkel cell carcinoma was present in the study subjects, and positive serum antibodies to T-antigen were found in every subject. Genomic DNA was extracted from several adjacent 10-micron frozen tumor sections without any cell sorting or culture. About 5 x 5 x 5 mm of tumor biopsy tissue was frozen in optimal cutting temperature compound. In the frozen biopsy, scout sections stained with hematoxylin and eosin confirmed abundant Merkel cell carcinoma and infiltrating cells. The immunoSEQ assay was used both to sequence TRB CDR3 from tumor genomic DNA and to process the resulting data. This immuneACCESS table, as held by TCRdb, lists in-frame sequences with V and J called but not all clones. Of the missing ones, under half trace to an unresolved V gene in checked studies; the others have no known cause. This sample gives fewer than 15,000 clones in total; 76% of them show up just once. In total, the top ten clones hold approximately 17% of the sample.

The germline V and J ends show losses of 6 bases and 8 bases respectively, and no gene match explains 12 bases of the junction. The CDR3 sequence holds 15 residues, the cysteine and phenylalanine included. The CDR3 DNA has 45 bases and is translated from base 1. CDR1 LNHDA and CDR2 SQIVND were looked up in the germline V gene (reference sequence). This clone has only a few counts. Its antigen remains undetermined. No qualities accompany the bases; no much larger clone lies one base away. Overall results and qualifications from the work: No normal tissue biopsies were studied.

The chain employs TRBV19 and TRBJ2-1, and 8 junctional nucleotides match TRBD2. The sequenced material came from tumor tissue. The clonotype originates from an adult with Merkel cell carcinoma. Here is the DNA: TGTGCCAGTAGCTTGCGAGGACTAGCAATCGATGAGCAGTTCTTC. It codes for CASSLRGLAIDEQFF. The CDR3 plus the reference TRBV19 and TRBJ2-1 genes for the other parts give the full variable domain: DGGITQSPKYLFRKEGQNVTLSCEQNLNHDAMYWYRQDPGQGLRLIYYSQIVNDFQKGDIAEGYSVSREKKESFPLTVTSAQKNPTAFYLCASSLRGLAIDEQFFGPGTRLTVL.